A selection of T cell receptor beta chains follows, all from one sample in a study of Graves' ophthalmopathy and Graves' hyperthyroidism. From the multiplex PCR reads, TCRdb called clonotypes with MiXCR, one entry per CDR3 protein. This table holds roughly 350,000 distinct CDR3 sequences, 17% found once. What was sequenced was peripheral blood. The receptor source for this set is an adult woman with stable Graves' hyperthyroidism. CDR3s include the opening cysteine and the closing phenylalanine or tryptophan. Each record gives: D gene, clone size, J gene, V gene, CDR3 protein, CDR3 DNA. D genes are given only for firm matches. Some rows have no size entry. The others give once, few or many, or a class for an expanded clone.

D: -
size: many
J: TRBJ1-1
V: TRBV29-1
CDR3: CSTGRGASEAFF
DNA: TGCTCGACCGGCCGGGGCGCGTCTGAAGCTTTCTTT

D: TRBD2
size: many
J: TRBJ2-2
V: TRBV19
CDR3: CASSIDLYTAGGPAGELFF
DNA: TGTGCCAGTAGTATAGATCTATACACCGCGGGAGGGCCGGCCGGGGAGCTGTTTTTT

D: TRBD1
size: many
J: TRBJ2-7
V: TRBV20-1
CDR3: CSAVNYRGTSGQYF
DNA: TGCAGTGCCGTTAATTACAGGGGGACCAGCGGGCAGTACTTC

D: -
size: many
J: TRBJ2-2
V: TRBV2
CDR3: CASSEGSNTGELFF
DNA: TGTGCCAGCAGTGAGGGCAGTAACACCGGGGAGCTGTTTTTT

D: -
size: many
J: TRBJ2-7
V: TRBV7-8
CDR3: CASSLRGSGAEEQYF
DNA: TGTGCCAGCAGCTTAAGGGGGTCGGGGGCTGAGGAGCAGTACTTC

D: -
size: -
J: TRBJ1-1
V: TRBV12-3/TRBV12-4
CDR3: CASSFAGYGNTEAFF
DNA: TGTGCCAGCAGTTTTGCAGGGTATGGGAACACTGAAGCTTTCTTT

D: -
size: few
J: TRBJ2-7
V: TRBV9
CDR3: CASSVVPASVYEQYF
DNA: TGTGCCAGCAGCGTAGTACCGGCTAGCGTCTACGAGCAGTACTTC

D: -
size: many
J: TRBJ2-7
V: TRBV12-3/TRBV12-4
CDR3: CASSLAGVITYEQYF
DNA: TGTGCCAGCAGTTTAGCGGGAGTAATAACGTACGAGCAGTACTTC

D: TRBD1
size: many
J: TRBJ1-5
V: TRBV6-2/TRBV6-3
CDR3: CASSPDRVRQPQHF
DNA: TGTGCCAGCAGCCCGGACAGGGTGAGACAGCCCCAGCATTTT

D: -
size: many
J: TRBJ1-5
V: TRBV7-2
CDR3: CASNPRGGNQPQHF
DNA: TGTGCCAGCAACCCCCGGGGAGGCAATCAGCCCCAGCATTTT

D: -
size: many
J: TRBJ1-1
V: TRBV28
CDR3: CASRSMGRSGAFF
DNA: TGTGCCAGCAGATCTATGGGACGGTCGGGAGCTTTCTTT

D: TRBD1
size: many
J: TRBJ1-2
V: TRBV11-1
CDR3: CASSSGTGHKIDGGGYTF
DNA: TGTGCCAGCAGCTCGGGGACAGGGCACAAAATAGACGGCGGCGGCTACACCTTC

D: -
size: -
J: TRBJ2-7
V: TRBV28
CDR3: CAARAYQETQYF
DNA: TGTGCCGCTAGGGCGTACCAAGAGACTCAGTACTTC

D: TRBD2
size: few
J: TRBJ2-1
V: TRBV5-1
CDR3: CASSSSVSGRASIDEQFF
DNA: TGCGCCAGCAGCTCCAGTGTTAGCGGGAGGGCTTCTATCGATGAGCAGTTCTTC

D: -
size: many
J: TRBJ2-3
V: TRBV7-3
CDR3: CASSRGWGGSTDTQYF
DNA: TGTGCCAGCAGCAGGGGGTGGGGCGGGAGCACAGATACGCAGTATTTT

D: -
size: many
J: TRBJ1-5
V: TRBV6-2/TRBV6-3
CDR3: CASTDYSNQPQHF
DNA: TGTGCCAGCACCGACTATAGCAATCAGCCCCAGCATTTT

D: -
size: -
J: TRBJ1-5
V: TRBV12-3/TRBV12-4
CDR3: CASSPGPVQPQHF
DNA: TGTGCCAGCAGTCCCGGACCAGTTCAGCCCCAGCATTTT

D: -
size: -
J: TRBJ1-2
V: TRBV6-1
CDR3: CASLPTDVYGYTF
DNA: TGTGCCTCCCTCCCGACAGACGTCTATGGCTACACCTTC

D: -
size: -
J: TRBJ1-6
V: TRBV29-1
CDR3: CSVFDSLSSYNSPLHF
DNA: TGCAGCGTTTTTGACAGTTTGAGCTCCTATAATTCACCCCTCCACTTT

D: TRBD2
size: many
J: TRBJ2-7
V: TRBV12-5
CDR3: CASGLVGWSGRTGEQYF
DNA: TGTGCTAGTGGTTTGGTAGGGTGGAGCGGGAGAACTGGCGAGCAGTACTTC

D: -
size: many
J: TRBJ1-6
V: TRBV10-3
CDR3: CAISESAGLNSPLHF
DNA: TGTGCCATCAGTGAGTCGGCAGGGCTTAATTCACCCCTCCACTTT

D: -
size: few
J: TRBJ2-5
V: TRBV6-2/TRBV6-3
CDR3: CASSYSPDRQETQYF
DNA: TGTGCCAGCAGTTACTCTCCGGACCGCCAAGAGACCCAGTACTTC

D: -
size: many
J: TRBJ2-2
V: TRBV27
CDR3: CASSLLQADTGELFF
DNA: TGTGCCAGCAGTTTGCTACAGGCTGACACCGGGGAGCTGTTTTTT

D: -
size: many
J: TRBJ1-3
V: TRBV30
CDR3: CAWRTLGSGNTIYF
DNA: TGTGCCTGGAGGACCCTCGGATCTGGAAACACCATATATTTT

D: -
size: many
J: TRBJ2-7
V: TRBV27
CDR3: CASSLVGYSYEQYF
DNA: TGTGCCAGCAGCCTGGTGGGATATTCCTACGAGCAGTACTTC

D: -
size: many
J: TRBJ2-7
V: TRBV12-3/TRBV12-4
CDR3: CASSLGLLESSYEQYF
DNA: TGTGCCAGCAGTTTAGGCCTCCTGGAGAGCTCCTACGAGCAGTACTTC

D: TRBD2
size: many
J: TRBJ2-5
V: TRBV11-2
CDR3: CASTPGLAGVGTQYF
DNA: TGTGCCAGCACCCCGGGACTAGCGGGAGTAGGGACCCAGTACTTC

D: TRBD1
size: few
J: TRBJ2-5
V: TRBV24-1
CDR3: CATSDSGQGAFVKTQYF
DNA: TGTGCCACCAGTGATTCAGGACAGGGGGCCTTCGTGAAGACCCAGTACTTC

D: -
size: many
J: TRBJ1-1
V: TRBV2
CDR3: CASSDGLNTEAFF
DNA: TGTGCCAGCAGTGATGGGCTGAACACTGAAGCTTTCTTT

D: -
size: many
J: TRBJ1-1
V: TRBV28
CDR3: CASSTVVTEAFF
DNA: TGTGCCAGCAGTACGGTTGTCACTGAAGCTTTCTTT

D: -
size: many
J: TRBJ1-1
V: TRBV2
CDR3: CASSASSTSEGFF
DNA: TGTGCCAGCAGTGCATCCAGTACGTCCGAGGGTTTCTTT

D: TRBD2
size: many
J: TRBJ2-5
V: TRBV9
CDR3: CASSISGRETQYF
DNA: TGTGCCAGCAGCATTAGCGGGAGAGAGACCCAGTACTTC

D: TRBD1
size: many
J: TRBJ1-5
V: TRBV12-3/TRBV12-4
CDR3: CASSPPDRVHQPQHF
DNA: TGTGCCAGCAGTCCTCCCGACAGGGTCCATCAGCCCCAGCATTTT

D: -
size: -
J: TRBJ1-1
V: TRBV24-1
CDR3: CATRNGGQGAEAFF
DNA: TGTGCCACCAGAAACGGCGGGCAGGGCGCTGAAGCTTTCTTT

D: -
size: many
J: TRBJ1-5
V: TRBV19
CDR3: CASSIGPAQPQHF
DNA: TGTGCCAGTAGTATAGGGCCCGCTCAGCCCCAGCATTTT

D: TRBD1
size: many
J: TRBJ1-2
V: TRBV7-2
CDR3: CASSSDRRGGYTF
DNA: TGTGCCAGCAGCTCGGACAGGAGGGGTGGCTACACCTTC

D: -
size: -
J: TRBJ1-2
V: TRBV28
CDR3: CASSLHGRWYGYTF
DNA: TGTGCCAGCAGTTTACACGGACGTTGGTATGGCTACACCTTC

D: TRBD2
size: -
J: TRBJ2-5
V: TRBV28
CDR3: CASSLPNDSGRSDQETQYF
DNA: TGTGCCAGCAGTTTACCAAACGATAGCGGGAGGTCGGACCAAGAGACCCAGTACTTC

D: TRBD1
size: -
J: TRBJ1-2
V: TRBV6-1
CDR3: CASRLYRDRDYGYTF
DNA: TGTGCCAGCAGACTCTACCGGGACAGAGACTATGGCTACACCTTC

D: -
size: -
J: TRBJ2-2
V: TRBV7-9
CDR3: CASSLWAGELFF
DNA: TGTGCCAGCAGCTTATGGGCCGGGGAGCTGTTTTTT

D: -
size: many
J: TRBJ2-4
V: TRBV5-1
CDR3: CASSVTTGQGKAKNIQYF
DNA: TGCGCCAGCAGCGTTACCACGGGACAAGGGAAGGCCAAAAACATTCAGTACTTC

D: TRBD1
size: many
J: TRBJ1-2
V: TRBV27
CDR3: CASRGDRGEPHGYTF
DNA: TGTGCCAGCAGGGGTGACAGGGGGGAGCCTCATGGCTACACCTTC

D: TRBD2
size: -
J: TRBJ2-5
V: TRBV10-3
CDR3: CAISVGLAGGGETQYF
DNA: TGTGCCATCAGTGTCGGACTAGCGGGAGGAGGCGAGACCCAGTACTTC

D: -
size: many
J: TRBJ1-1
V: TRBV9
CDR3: CASSVGQTNTEAFF
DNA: TGTGCCAGCAGCGTGGGACAAACGAACACTGAAGCTTTCTTT

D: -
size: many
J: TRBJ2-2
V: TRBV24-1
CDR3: CATSDLGRGNTGELFF
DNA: TGTGCCACCAGTGATTTGGGCAGGGGCAACACCGGGGAGCTGTTTTTT

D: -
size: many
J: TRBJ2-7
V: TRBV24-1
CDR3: CATSDLSIWWGRGREEQYF
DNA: TGTGCCACCAGTGATTTATCGATTTGGTGGGGAAGAGGACGTGAAGAGCAGTACTTC

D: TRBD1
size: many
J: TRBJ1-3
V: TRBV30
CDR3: CAWSGGQGKTGNTIYF
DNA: TGTGCCTGGAGTGGGGGACAGGGAAAGACTGGAAACACCATATATTTT

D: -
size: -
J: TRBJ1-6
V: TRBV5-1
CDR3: CASSSGQINSPLHF
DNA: TGCGCCAGCAGCTCTGGACAGATCAACTCACCCCTCCACTTT